Presented here are 19 T cell receptor beta chains from one specimen sequenced in a study of breast tumors, draining lymph nodes, adjacent tissues. TCRdb re-derived calls from the multiplex PCR reads in MiXCR, one entry per CDR3 protein. The table includes under 45,000 distinct CDR3 sequences, roughly 36% detected once. The sample taken for sequencing was breast tumor tissue. These receptors came from a female donor with breast cancer. Some clones in this sample may be carry-over from other donors' samples.

This clonotype has only one observation. A read error may explain this, as a much larger clone is one base away. The CDR3 loop reads CASSLGSGSTNEQLF. The DNA of the CDR3 is TGTGCCAGCAGCTTAGGTAGCGGGAGTACGAATGAGCAGCTCTTC. The chain uses TRBV11-2 and TRBJ2-1; 9 bases line up with TRBD2. The germline gives CDR1 SGHAT, CDR2 FQNNGV. The CDR3 is 15 amino acids.

The V call is TRBV30, the J call TRBJ1-2; 9 bases match TRBD1. Looked up from germline, CDR1 is GTSNPN and CDR2 is SVGIG (reference sequence). There are 13 residues in the CDR3. V was pared by 1 base and J by 7 bases, with 4 bases of the junction left unmatched. CDR3 DNA sequence: TGTGCCTGGAGTGGGGGACAGGGAGCTGGCTACACCTTC. Protein: CAWSGGQGAGYTF.

This clonotype was recorded many times. The CDR3 DNA reads TGTGCCAGCAGTGAATCGGAGACCCAGTACTTC. Its protein is CASSESETQYF. V is TRBV2 and J is TRBJ2-5; D gene unclear. Germline CDR1 and CDR2: SNHLY and FYNNEI. The V end was cut by 2 bases, the J end by 5 bases, with 3 bases between. The CDR3 consists of 11 residues.

To note about this clonotype: A single base separates this from a much larger clone, so it may be a read error. CDR3 nucleotides: TGCAGTGCTGGCACAGATACGCAGTATTTT. This codes for CSAGTDTQYF. The chain joins TRBV20-1 to TRBJ2-3; D unclear. The CDR3 is 10 residues long. Trimming took 5 bases from V and 1 from J, leaving 1 base between them. Germline values: CDR1 DFQATT, CDR2 SNEGSKA (reference sequence).

As for this clonotype: A single base separates this from a much larger clone, so it may be a read error. Because the CDR3 is missing its conserved closing phenylalanine or tryptophan, this is likely a read error. The chain has TRBV7-8 and TRBJ2-2, with unresolved D. The CDR3 runs 15 residues. V was clipped by 5 bases and J by 3 bases, with 13 bases between them. The V gene's germline CDR1 is SGHVS and CDR2 FQNEAQ. The CDR3 DNA sequence: TGTGCCAGCAGCGCCACCGGATCCTACACCGGGGAGCTGTTTGTT. This codes for CASSATGSYTGELFV.

This clonotype was seen once. A much larger clone lies one base from this, so it may be a read error. V is TRBV11-3 and J is TRBJ2-7; 9 positions agree with TRBD2. CDR3 size: 13 residues. CDR1 is SGHNT, CDR2 YENEEA, per germline. V trimming: 4 bases; J trimming: 7 bases; junction bases outside the gene matches: 5. CDR3 nucleotides: TGTGCCAGCAGCTCCGGGACTAGCAATGAGCAGTACTTC. This translates into CASSSGTSNEQYF.

The chain employs TRBV11-3 and TRBJ2-6; D is undetermined. Germline V lookup: CDR1 SGHNT, CDR2 YENEEA. Trimming cost V 5 bases and J 0 bases, with 11 bases left between them. CDR3 length: 16 amino acids. The CDR3 bases are TGTGCCAGCAGCGATGGTCTTATCTCTGGGGCCAACGTCCTGACTTTC. This gives the protein CASSDGLISGANVLTF.

Many counts were recorded for this clonotype. V gene TRBV6-2 or TRBV6-3 combines with J gene TRBJ2-3; TRBD1 matches at 8 bases. The CDR3 is 16 amino acids. Germline V gene lookup returns CDR1 MNHEY and CDR2 SVGEGT. Trimming took 7 bases from V and 5 from J; bases not matched to a gene: 14. This CDR3 is CASTLRTGIRGDTQYF. As DNA, the CDR3 is TGTGCCAGCACCCTCCGGACAGGGATAAGGGGAGATACGCAGTATTTT.

This clonotype has more than one count but fewer than ten. The chain links TRBV7-9 to TRBJ2-7, with 8 bases matching TRBD1. The germline V gene encodes CDR1 SEHNR and CDR2 FQNEAQ (reference sequence). The junction had 10 bases not matched to a gene; V was cut back by 4 bases and J by 5 bases. The CDR3 is 15 residues long. CDR3 sequence reads: CASSSGQGSYHEQYF. CDR3 in DNA: TGTGCCAGCAGCTCCGGACAGGGCTCTTACCACGAGCAGTACTTC.

Comments on this clonotype: The junction departs from germline at one end; a sequencing error may be responsible. DNA for the CDR3: TGCAGTGCTAGAGTTCTAGCCCTGGTAGCGGAGATCCAAGAGACCCGGTACTTC. Protein sequence: CSARVLALVAEIQETRYF. The chain uses TRBV20-1 and TRBJ2-5, with D tentatively TRBD2 (6 bases). The V gene's germline CDR1 is DFQATT and CDR2 SNEGSKA (reference sequence). This CDR3 is built from 18 residues.

This clonotype appeared many times. This rearrangement joins TRBV19 to TRBJ2-1, with 8 bases that match TRBD1. The germline V gene encodes CDR1 LNHDA and CDR2 SQIVND (reference sequence). This CDR3 contains 14 residues. V trimming: 3 bases; J trimming: 9 bases; junction bases outside the gene matches: 7. As DNA, the CDR3 is TGTGCCAGTAGTATCGGCAGGGGGCGTACTGAGCAGTTCTTC. This encodes CASSIGRGRTEQFF.

On this clonotype: Since a much larger clone is just one base distant, this may be a read error. V is TRBV30 and J is TRBJ2-2, with a weak D call TRBD2 (5 bases). The CDR3 totals 14 residues. Germline assignment: CDR1 GTSNPN and CDR2 SVGIG (reference sequence). V dropped 2 bases and J dropped 0 bases, with 7 bases sitting between them. CDR3 bases: TGTGCCTGGAGTAGGAGGACGAACACCGGGGAGCTGTTTTTT. Protein: CAWSRRTNTGELFF. Supplemented by reference TRBV30 and TRBJ2-2, the full variable domain reads SQTIHQWPATLVQPVGSPLSLECTVEGTSNPNLYWYRQAAGRGLQLLFYSVGIGQISSEVPQNLSASRPQDRQFILSSKKLLLSDSGFYLCAWSRRTNTGELFFGEGSRLTVL.

The chain is built from TRBV18 and TRBJ1-5, with unresolved D. Deletions cut 6 bases from V and 2 bases from J, with 11 bases between. Per the germline V gene, CDR1 is KGHSH and CDR2 is LQKENI. The length of the CDR3 is 14 residues. For the CDR3, the DNA is TGTGCCAGCTCGCGCGACAAGGGCAATCAGCCCCAGCATTTT. Translation gives CASSRDKGNQPQHF.

The V gene is TRBV20-1, the J gene TRBJ1-2; a possible D gene is TRBD1 (6 bases). The CDR3 totals 12 residues. From germline, CDR1 is DFQATT and CDR2 SNEGSKA (reference sequence). The V end lost 5 bases, the J end lost 5 bases, and 12 bases lay between the germline ends. The CDR3 DNA follows: TGCAGTGCTCTGAGGACAGTTTATGGCTACACCTTC. It codes for CSALRTVYGYTF.

The chain uses TRBV6-1 and TRBJ1-6, with 8 bases fitting TRBD1. CDR1 MNHNS and CDR2 SASEGT come from the germline V gene. V was pared by 6 bases and J by 10 bases, with 11 bases of the junction left unmatched. This CDR3 is 15 amino acids long. DNA of the CDR3: TGTGCCAGCAGGAACGGACAGGGAGGCGGATCACCCCTCCACTTT. Amino acids: CASRNGQGGGSPLHF.

This clonotype was picked up many times. An end of the junction differs from the germline gene, which may be a read error. This sequence joins TRBV6-1 and TRBJ2-3, with TRBD2 matching over 11 bases. CDR1 MNHNS and CDR2 SASEGT come from the germline V gene. The CDR3 is made up of 15 amino acids. CDR3 in amino acids: CASSETTSGALYKRF. In nucleotides, the CDR3 is TGTGCCAGCAGTGAGACGACTAGCGGGGCACTTTATAAGAGATTT.

This clonotype was seen many times. The rearrangement uses TRBV4-3 and TRBJ2-3, with 7 nucleotides matching TRBD2. V was pared by 0 bases and J by 6 bases, with 6 bases of the junction left unmatched. The CDR3 extends over 15 amino acids. Germline assignment: CDR1 LGHNA and CDR2 YSLEER. Written as DNA, the CDR3 is TGCGCCAGCAGCCAAGAGGGAATAGCGGGCGATACGCAGTATTTT. It codes for CASSQEGIAGDTQYF.

This clonotype was detected many times. This rearrangement joins TRBV5-6 to TRBJ2-1, with 10 bases identical to TRBD2. With 6 bases clipped from V and 4 bases from J, the junction kept 13 bases outside the gene matches. Germline V CDR1 and CDR2: SGHDT, YYEEEE. The CDR3 length is 17 residues. As DNA, the CDR3 is TGTGCCAGCAACCGACCCCCAAGCGGGAGGGGGTACAATGAGCAGTTCTTC. Amino acid sequence: CASNRPPSGRGYNEQFF.

Details on this clonotype: Compared with germline, one end of the junction differs, possibly owing to a read error. The chain recombines TRBV7-8 with TRBJ2-6; the D gene is possibly TRBD2 (6 bases). Germline V CDR1 and CDR2: SGHVS, FQNEAQ. This CDR3 is built from 18 residues. The DNA for the CDR3 is TGTGCCAGCAGTCTATCAGGTGGGAGGCTCTCTGGGGCCAACGTCCTGATTTTC. Protein sequence: CASSLSGGRLSGANVLIF.